The rows below give T cell receptor beta chains drawn from one sample of a study of vaccination and CD4 T cells after COVID-19. These receptors are not linked to any known antigen. In TCRdb, the PCR reads were re-called with MiXCR into one record per CDR3 protein. The table shows 15,000 to 20,000 distinct CDR3 sequences, with about 45% occurring only once. Specimen: CD4+ T cells from blood, cultured in vitro, collected about 7 months after SARS-CoV-2 vaccination. The receptors derive from a human donor who had recovered from COVID-19. Both conserved end residues are part of each CDR3. Each record gives: V gene, J gene, clone size, D gene, CDR3 DNA, CDR3 protein. The D gene is left open where the match is weak. Rows may omit the clone size; those that give it use once, few, many or a size class.

TRBV7-3,TRBJ2-1,NA,NA,TGTGCCAGCAGCTTATATGGACAAGGCGATGAGCAGTTCTTC,CASSLYGQGDEQFF
TRBV6-1,TRBJ2-7,NA,NA,TGTGCCAGCAGTCGTCGCTTAGCTAGCGAATCCTACGAGCAGTACTTC,CASSRRLASESYEQYF
TRBV29-1,TRBJ2-1,NA,NA,TGCAGCGTTTCGGGGGCATCAGGGAATGAGCAGTTCTTC,CSVSGASGNEQFF
TRBV19,TRBJ1-2,NA,TRBD1,TGTGCCAGTAGCCAATTGGGACAGGCCCGTCTCGACGGCTACACCTTC,CASSQLGQARLDGYTF
TRBV7-8,TRBJ1-2,NA,NA,TGTGCCAGCAGCTTAGCCTCCTACTATGGCTACACCTTC,CASSLASYYGYTF
TRBV7-9,TRBJ1-6,NA,TRBD1,TGTGCCATCAAGCCGGGACAGCATAATTCACCCCTCCACTTT,CAIKPGQHNSPLHF
TRBV2,TRBJ2-5,NA,TRBD1,TGTGCCAGCAGTTCCAAGACAGGGTGGGAGACCCAGTACTTC,CASSSKTGWETQYF
TRBV7-9,TRBJ1-1,few,NA,TGTGCCAGCAGCTCTAAAGCTTTCTTT,CASSSKAFF
TRBV6-1,TRBJ1-1,NA,NA,TGTGCCAGCAGGAGGCTCAGCGACATGAACACTGAAGCTTTCTTT,CASRRLSDMNTEAFF
TRBV7-8,TRBJ2-1,few,NA,TGTGCCAGCAGCTTACGGACGGGGGCCTCCTACAATGAGCAGTTCTTC,CASSLRTGASYNEQFF
TRBV7-2,TRBJ1-2,few,NA,TGTGCCAGCAGCTTAAGATCCGAACGCCCATATGGCTACACCTTC,CASSLRSERPYGYTF
TRBV7-2,TRBJ2-3,once,NA,TGTGCCAGCAGCTTAATGGGTGGTGAAACAGATACGCAGTATTTT,CASSLMGGETDTQYF
TRBV29-1,TRBJ2-5,NA,NA,TGCAGCGTTGTACGGTGGCAGCAAGAGACCCAGTACTTC,CSVVRWQQETQYF
TRBV20-1,TRBJ2-3,NA,TRBD2,TGCAGTGCTCCGAATACCCGGGAGGCAACAGATACGCAGTATTTT,CSAPNTREATDTQYF
TRBV7-2,TRBJ2-3,few,NA,TGTGCCAGCAGCCAGGGACCCATAGGGATGGATACGCAGTATTTT,CASSQGPIGMDTQYF
TRBV21-1,TRBJ2-1,NA,NA,TGTGCCAGCAGCGCGAGCGGGAGGGCCTACAATGAGCAGTTCTTC,CASSASGRAYNEQFF
TRBV6-1,TRBJ1-5,NA,NA,TGTGCCAGCAGAGCTGGACAGTATAGCAATCAGCCCCAGCATTTT,CASRAGQYSNQPQHF
TRBV7-2,TRBJ2-1,NA,TRBD2,TGTGCCAGCAGCTCCCCGGGACTAGCGGGGCCTCGGGGTAATGAGCAGTTCTTC,CASSSPGLAGPRGNEQFF
TRBV15,TRBJ2-7,NA,NA,TGTGCCACCAGCAGAGATCGGGGCGAGGGCCACGAGCAGTACTTC,CATSRDRGEGHEQYF
TRBV7-3,TRBJ2-1,NA,TRBD1,TGTGCCAGCAGCGCAGTGACAGGGTACGGCTTCGAGCAGTTCTTC,CASSAVTGYGFEQFF
TRBV7-2,TRBJ2-1,NA,TRBD2,TGTGCCAGCAGCACCCGTAGCGGGGGGGCCTATGAGCAGTTCTTC,CASSTRSGGAYEQFF
TRBV27,TRBJ2-5,medium-sized,TRBD1,TGTGCCAGCAGTCCCAGCCGGGCAGGGGGCGTTGGGACCCAGTACTTC,CASSPSRAGGVGTQYF
TRBV27,TRBJ1-2,NA,NA,TGTGCCAGCCGGACTAGGGCCGCCAACTATGGCTACACCTTC,CASRTRAANYGYTF
TRBV6-1,TRBJ2-3,once,TRBD2,TGTGCCAGCCGCGCGGGAGGGCGTACCACAGATACGCAGTATTTT,CASRAGGRTTDTQYF
TRBV11-3,TRBJ2-5,NA,TRBD2,TGTGCCAGCAGTTCCGGACTAGCGGGATTGGAGACCCAGTACTTC,CASSSGLAGLETQYF
TRBV6-2/TRBV6-3,TRBJ1-6,few,NA,TGTGCCAGCAGTTCTCCCCGAATACCACCCCTCCACTTT,CASSSPRIPPLHF
TRBV20-1,TRBJ2-1,few,TRBD1,TGCAGTGCCCTCGACAGGGTGGGGCACAATGAGCAGTTCTTC,CSALDRVGHNEQFF
TRBV11-2,TRBJ1-2,NA,NA,TGTGCCAGCAGCTTAGGACTAACCGCGGGTGGCTACACCTTC,CASSLGLTAGGYTF
TRBV5-4,TRBJ2-1,NA,NA,TGTGCCAGCAGCTCGGGGGAGGATGAGCAGTTCTTC,CASSSGEDEQFF
TRBV2,TRBJ2-3,NA,NA,TGTGCCAGCAGCCCCCCGGGGGATACGCAGTATTTT,CASSPPGDTQYF
TRBV5-4,TRBJ2-7,few,TRBD1,TGTGCCAGCAGCCGACCGGGACAGGGGGCGTACGAGCAGTACTTC,CASSRPGQGAYEQYF
TRBV20-1,TRBJ2-1,NA,TRBD2,TGCAGTGCCGTAGCGGGAGGGTTGTATGAGCAGTTCTTC,CSAVAGGLYEQFF
TRBV6-1,TRBJ1-5,NA,NA,TGTGCCAGCAGTGAAGTAGGGTGGGGGGATCAGCCCCAGCATTTT,CASSEVGWGDQPQHF
TRBV20-1,TRBJ2-3,NA,NA,TGCAGTGCTAGGGGGGCGGGAATCGCAGATACGCAGTATTTT,CSARGAGIADTQYF
TRBV11-3,TRBJ1-2,few,NA,TGTGCCAGCAGCCCTGGGTCCTCCTATGGCTACACCTTC,CASSPGSSYGYTF
TRBV20-1,TRBJ2-3,few,NA,TGCAGTGCTAGTAAGGTCACCACAGCCGATACGCAGTATTTT,CSASKVTTADTQYF
TRBV11-3,TRBJ2-1,NA,NA,TGTGCCAGCAGACGACGGGGGAGGTCTACTAATGAGCAGTTCTTC,CASRRRGRSTNEQFF
TRBV20-1,TRBJ2-3,NA,TRBD1,TGCAGTGCTAGGGTGACAGGGGAAGATACGCAGTATTTT,CSARVTGEDTQYF
TRBV27,TRBJ2-3,few,NA,TGTGCCAGCAGTATCACAATGGTCGCAGATACGCAGTATTTT,CASSITMVADTQYF
TRBV15,TRBJ2-5,NA,NA,TGTGCCACCAGCAGGACCGACTCGGGACCGGGCGACCAGTACTTC,CATSRTDSGPGDQYF
TRBV7-9,TRBJ1-2,NA,NA,TGTGCCAGCAGCCCGGCGGGGCGGCAGGCTAACTATGGCTACACCTTC,CASSPAGRQANYGYTF
TRBV2,TRBJ2-5,NA,NA,TGTGCCAGCAGTGATCTTGGGGTGCAGACCCAGTACTTC,CASSDLGVQTQYF
TRBV7-2,TRBJ1-1,NA,NA,TGTGCCAGCAGCTTTGTCCAGGGTGGAACTGAAGCTTTCTTT,CASSFVQGGTEAFF
TRBV6-1,TRBJ2-3,NA,TRBD2,TGTGCCAGCTCGCCCCCAGCGGGGACCACAGATACGCAGTATTTT,CASSPPAGTTDTQYF
TRBV18,TRBJ2-5,NA,TRBD1,TGTGCCAGCTCACCTTCGGACAGGGGGCTTACAGAGACCCAGTACTTC,CASSPSDRGLTETQYF
TRBV20-1,TRBJ2-3,few,NA,TGCAGTGCTAGAGATTGGTCGGCCACAGATACGCAGTATTTT,CSARDWSATDTQYF
TRBV7-8,TRBJ2-7,NA,NA,TGTGCCAGCAGCCTACGGAGGTACGAGCAGTACTTC,CASSLRRYEQYF
TRBV20-1,TRBJ2-1,few,TRBD2,TGCAGTGCTAGAGACGGCCTAGCGGGAGAGCAGTTCTTC,CSARDGLAGEQFF
TRBV10-3,TRBJ1-1,NA,NA,TGTTCCCTTAACGGGGGAGCCTTCTTT,CSLNGGAFF
TRBV19,TRBJ2-1,NA,TRBD1,TGTGCCAGTAGCAAGGGGACAGGGCCCCTTAATGAGCAGTTCTTC,CASSKGTGPLNEQFF
TRBV20-1,TRBJ1-1,NA,NA,TGCAGTGCTAGTCTCAACACTGAAGCTTTCTTT,CSASLNTEAFF
TRBV20-1,TRBJ1-2,NA,TRBD1,TGCAGTGCTTGGGACAGTCAAAACTATGGCTACACCTTC,CSAWDSQNYGYTF
TRBV20-1,TRBJ2-3,NA,NA,TGCAGTGCTAGAGACTTGCTACGACGGACAAACGCAGATACGCAGTATTTT,CSARDLLRRTNADTQYF
TRBV27,TRBJ2-7,NA,TRBD2,TGTGCCAGCAGTTTCCCCGCGGAGGATAGCGGGAGGAGGTACGAGCAGTACTTC,CASSFPAEDSGRRYEQYF
TRBV7-2,TRBJ2-7,few,TRBD2,TGTGCCAGCAGCTGGAAGCCGGGACTAGCGGGAGGCGAGCAGTACTTC,CASSWKPGLAGGEQYF
TRBV6-1,TRBJ1-1,NA,NA,TGTGCCAGCAGGATAACAGATGAAGCTTTCTTT,CASRITDEAFF